This record concerns one TCR beta chain sequence. The data were taken from a study of blood T cells in healthy people across ages. Using a J-beta primer mix together with a sample-barcoded 5' primer, a second PCR was run for roughly 7 to 12 cycles. TCRdb re-called the 5' RACE reads through MiXCR, storing one row per CDR3 protein. The sample gives under 2,000,000 distinct CDR3 sequences, approximately 50% of which show up once; 2.1% is in the top ten. The CDR3 has 14 amino acids. Trimming removed 5 bases from V and 3 bases from J, with 14 bases in between. The germline gives CDR1 SGDLS, CDR2 YYNGEE. The origin of this receptor is a middle-aged woman in good health. The chain is built from TRBV9 and TRBJ1-1; D not certain. Sequenced input: blood. The CDR3 coding sequence is TGTGCCAGCAGGACCAACCCCTCGGACACTGAAGCTTTCTTT. Protein product: CASRTNPSDTEAFF.